This T cell receptor beta chain was recorded in a study of a mutant IDH1 vaccine in newly diagnosed glioma. Study as a whole: Either 4-6 weeks after radiotherapy alone or alongside temozolomide, vaccination was begun.

A note on this clone: Its matching antigen is unknown.

The CDR3 extends over 16 amino acids. Germline assignment: CDR1 SGHTA and CDR2 FQGNSA. The trim removed 3 bases at V and 0 bases at J, leaving 4 bases unmatched. Clones were read by immunoSEQ multiplex PCR, and TCRdb kept only the in-frame ones, dropping some. The sample lists about 60,000 clones; approximately 81% were seen once. Regarding time point: week 35, safety follow-up. Mutant IDH1 20-mer peptide, at 300 ug, made up each vaccine dose, with topical imiquimod. Patients had eight vaccinations, in weeks 1, 3, 5, 7, 11, 15, 19 and 23. Each tumor in the donors was a new WHO grade 3 or 4 astrocytoma, IDH1-mutant and ATRX-lost.

The receptor was derived from a man aged 30 to 39 with glioma. The genes are TRBV7-2 and TRBJ2-4; 8 nucleotides match TRBD2. Specimen: PBMCs, collected from a glioma patient whose treatment included an IDH1 peptide vaccine. The CDR3 here is CASSFSGGVAKNIQYF. The CDR3 DNA reads as TGTGCCAGCAGCTTCAGCGGGGGAGTAGCCAAAAACATTCAGTACTTC.